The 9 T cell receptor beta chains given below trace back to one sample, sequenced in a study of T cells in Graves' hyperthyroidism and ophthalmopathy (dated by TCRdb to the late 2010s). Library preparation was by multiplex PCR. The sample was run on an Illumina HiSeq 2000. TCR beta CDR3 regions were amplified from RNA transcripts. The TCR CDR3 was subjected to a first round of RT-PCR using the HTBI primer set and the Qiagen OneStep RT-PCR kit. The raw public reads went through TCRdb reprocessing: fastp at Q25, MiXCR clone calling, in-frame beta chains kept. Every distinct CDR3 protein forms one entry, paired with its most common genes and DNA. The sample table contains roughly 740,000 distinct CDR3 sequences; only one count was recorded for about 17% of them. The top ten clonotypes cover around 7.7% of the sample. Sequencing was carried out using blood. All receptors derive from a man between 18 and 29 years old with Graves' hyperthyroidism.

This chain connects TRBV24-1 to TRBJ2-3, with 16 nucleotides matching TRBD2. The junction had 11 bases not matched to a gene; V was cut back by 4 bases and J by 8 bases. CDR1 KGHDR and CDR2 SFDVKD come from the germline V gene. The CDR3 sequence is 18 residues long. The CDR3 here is CATSDTGTSGRGFRTQYF. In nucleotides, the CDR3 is TGTGCCACCAGTGACACCGGGACTAGCGGGAGGGGGTTTCGTACGCAGTATTTT.

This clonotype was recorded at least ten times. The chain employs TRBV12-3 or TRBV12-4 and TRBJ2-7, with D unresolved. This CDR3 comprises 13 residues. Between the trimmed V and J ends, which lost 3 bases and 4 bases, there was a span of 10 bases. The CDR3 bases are TGTGCCAGCAGTTTTACGGCGAAGTACGAGCAGTACTTC. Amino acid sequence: CASSFTAKYEQYF.

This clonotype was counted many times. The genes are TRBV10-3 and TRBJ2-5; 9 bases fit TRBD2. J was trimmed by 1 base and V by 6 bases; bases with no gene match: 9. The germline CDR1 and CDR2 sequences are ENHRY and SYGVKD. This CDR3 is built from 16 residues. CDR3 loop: CAISLQGGRGQETQYF. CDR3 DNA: TGTGCCATCAGCCTCCAGGGCGGGAGGGGCCAAGAGACCCAGTACTTC.

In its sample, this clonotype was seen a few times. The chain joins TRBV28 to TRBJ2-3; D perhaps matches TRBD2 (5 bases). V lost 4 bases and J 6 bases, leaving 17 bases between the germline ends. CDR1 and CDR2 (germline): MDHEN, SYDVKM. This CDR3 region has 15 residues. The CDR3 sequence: CASSSPELARDTQYF. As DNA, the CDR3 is TGTGCCAGCAGTTCCCCGGAGCTAGCACGGGATACGCAGTATTTT.

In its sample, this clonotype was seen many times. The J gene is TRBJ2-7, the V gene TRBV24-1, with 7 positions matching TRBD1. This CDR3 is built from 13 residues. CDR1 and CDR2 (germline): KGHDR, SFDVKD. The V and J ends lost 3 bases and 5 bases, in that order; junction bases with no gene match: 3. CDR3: CATSDHRGHEQYF. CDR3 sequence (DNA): TGTGCCACCAGTGATCACAGGGGTCACGAGCAGTACTTC.

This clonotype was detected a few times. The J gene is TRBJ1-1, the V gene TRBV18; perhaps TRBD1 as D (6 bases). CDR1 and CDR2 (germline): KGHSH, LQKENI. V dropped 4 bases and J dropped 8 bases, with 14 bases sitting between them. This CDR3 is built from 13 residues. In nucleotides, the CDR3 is TGTGCCAGCTCACGGCCGGGACACCAAGAAGCTTTCTTT. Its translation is CASSRPGHQEAFF.

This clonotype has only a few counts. The CDR3 region is CASSVVMAGRNEQYF. In DNA form, the CDR3 reads TGTGCCAGCAGTGTAGTGATGGCAGGGAGGAACGAGCAGTACTTC. The chain employs TRBV2 and TRBJ2-7; D may be TRBD2 (6 bases). Germline CDR1 and CDR2: SNHLY and FYNNEI. The CDR3 has 15 residues. V dropped 4 bases and J dropped 5 bases, with 18 bases sitting between them.

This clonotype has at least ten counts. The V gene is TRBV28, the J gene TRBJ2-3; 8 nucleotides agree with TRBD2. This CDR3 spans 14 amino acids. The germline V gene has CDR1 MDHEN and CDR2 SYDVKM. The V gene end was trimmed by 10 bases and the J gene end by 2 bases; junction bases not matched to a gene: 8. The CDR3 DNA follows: TGTGCCACAACAAGCGGGAGCGTCACAGATACGCAGTATTTT. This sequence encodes CATTSGSVTDTQYF.

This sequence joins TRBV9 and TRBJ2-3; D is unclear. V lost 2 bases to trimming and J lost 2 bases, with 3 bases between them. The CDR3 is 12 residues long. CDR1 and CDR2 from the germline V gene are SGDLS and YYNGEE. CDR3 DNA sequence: TGTGCCAGCAGCGTCGCCACAGATACGCAGTATTTT. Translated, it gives CASSVATDTQYF.